This entry features one TCR beta chain sequence. The data belong to a study of T cell clones after liver transplantation. Across the study: Graft-donor-reactive sequences were compared with third-party-reactive TCRbeta sequences from pre-transplant mixed lymphocyte reactions. Timepoints were pre-transplant, pre-withdrawal, and after withdrawal was completed or failed. Patients counted as tolerant after at least one year off all immunosuppression, enzymes not exceeding twice normal.

Looked up from germline, CDR1 is SEHNR and CDR2 is FQNEAQ (reference sequence). The ends were cut back, 5 bases at V and 6 bases at J, with 13 bases in the middle. The CDR3 has 13 amino acids. Sequencing was performed with immunoSEQ multiplex PCR; in TCRdb, only in-frame clones are kept and a portion is missing. The sample has roughly 72,000 clones, around 84% seen once. The chain is built from TRBV7-9 and TRBJ1-2; tentatively, D is TRBD1 (6 bases). This receptor was taken from a human patient who received a liver transplant. Some T cells may be supplied by the graft donor. Sequenced material: CD4+ T cells from blood, taken around 50 months after liver transplant. CDR3 nucleotide sequence: TGTGCCAGCAGCCAGGGGCCTTTAAATGGCTACACCTTC. Protein: CASSQGPLNGYTF. Full variable domain (outside the CDR3, taken from reference TRBV7-9 and TRBJ1-2): DTGVSQNPRHKITKRGQNVTFRCDPISEHNRLYWYRQTLGQGPEFLTYFQNEAQLEKSRLLSDRFSAERPKGSFSTLEIQRTEQGDSAMYLCASSQGPLNGYTFGSGTRLTVV.